Included here is one TCR beta chain sequence, with context. Its antigen is unidentified. The CDR3 contains 16 residues. Germline CDR1 is ENHRY and CDR2 is SYGVKD. The V and J ends lost 3 bases and 3 bases, in that order; junction bases with no gene match: 10. This sample is part of a study of CD4 T cells in relation to SARS-CoV-2 and coronaviruses. Whole-study context: Negative control cultures got HIV-1 Nef peptides or no peptide.

Sequenced by immunoSEQ multiplex PCR; TCRdb stores in-frame clones only, minus some. The profile shows more than 20,000 clones, around 80% of them singletons. The unexposed donors gave CD4+ T cells in 2011-2018, prior to COVID-19. After about 10 days of culture, CD4+ T cells were isolated. The sequence came from a human donor in good health. The material sequenced was CD4+ T cells from PBMCs, cultured in vitro. The chain combines TRBV10-3 with TRBJ2-5, with 7 bases lining up with TRBD2. CDR3 in amino acids: CAISDRASGKKETQYF. Written as DNA, the CDR3 is TGTGCCATCAGTGATAGGGCTAGCGGTAAGAAAGAGACCCAGTACTTC.